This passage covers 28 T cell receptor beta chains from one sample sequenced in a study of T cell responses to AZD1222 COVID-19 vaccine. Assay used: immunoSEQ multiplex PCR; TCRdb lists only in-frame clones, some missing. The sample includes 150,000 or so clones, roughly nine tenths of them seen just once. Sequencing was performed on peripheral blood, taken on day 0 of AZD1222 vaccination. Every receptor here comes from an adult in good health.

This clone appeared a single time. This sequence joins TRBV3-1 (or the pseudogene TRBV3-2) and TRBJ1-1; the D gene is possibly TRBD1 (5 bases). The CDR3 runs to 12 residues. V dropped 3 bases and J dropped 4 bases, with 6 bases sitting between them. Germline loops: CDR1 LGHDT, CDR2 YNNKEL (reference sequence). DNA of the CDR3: TGTGCCAGCAGCCAGGGACCCACTGAAGCTTTCTTT. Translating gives CASSQGPTEAFF.

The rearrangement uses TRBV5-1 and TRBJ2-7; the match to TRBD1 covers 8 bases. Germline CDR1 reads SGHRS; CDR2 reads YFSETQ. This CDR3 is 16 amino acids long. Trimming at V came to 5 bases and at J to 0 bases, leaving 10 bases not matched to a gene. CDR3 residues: CASSYTGGVNSYEQYF. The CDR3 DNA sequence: TGCGCCAGCAGTTACACAGGGGGTGTTAACTCCTACGAGCAGTACTTC.

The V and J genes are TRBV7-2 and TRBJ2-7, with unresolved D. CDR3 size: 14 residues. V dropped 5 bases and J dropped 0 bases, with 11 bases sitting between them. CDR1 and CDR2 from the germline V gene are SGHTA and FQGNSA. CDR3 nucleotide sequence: TGTGCCAGCAGCCCCCCCCCGGGCTCCTACGAGCAGTACTTC. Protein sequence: CASSPPPGSYEQYF.

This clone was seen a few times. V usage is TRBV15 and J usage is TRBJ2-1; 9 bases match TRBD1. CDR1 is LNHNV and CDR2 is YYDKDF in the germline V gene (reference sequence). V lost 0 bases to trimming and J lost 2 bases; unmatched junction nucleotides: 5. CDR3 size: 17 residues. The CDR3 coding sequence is TGTGCCACCAGCAGAGATCGCGGGACAGGGACCTACAATGAGCAGTTCTTC. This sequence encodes CATSRDRGTGTYNEQFF.

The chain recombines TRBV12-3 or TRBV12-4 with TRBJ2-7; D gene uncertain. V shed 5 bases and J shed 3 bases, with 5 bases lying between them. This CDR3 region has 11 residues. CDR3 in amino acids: CASSALYEQYF. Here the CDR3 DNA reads TGTGCCAGCAGTGCACTCTACGAGCAGTACTTC.

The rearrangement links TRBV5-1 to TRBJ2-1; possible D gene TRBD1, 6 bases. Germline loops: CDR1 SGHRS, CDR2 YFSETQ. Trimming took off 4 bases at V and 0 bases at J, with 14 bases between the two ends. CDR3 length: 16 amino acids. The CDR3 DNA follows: TGCGCCAGCAGCCCCGGGACACGGAGCTCCTACAATGAGCAGTTCTTC. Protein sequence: CASSPGTRSSYNEQFF.

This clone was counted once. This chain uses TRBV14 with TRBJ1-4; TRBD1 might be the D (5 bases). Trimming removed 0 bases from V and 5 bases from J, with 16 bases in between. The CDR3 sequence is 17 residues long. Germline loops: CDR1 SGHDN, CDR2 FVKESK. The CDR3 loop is CASSQESASGGNEKLFF. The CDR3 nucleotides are TGTGCCAGCAGCCAAGAGAGTGCGTCGGGGGGAAATGAAAAACTGTTTTTT.

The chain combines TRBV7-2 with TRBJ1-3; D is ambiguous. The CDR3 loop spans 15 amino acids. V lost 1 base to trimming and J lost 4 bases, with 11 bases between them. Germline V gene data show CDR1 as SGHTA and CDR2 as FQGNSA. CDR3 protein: CASSLEGVGGNTIYF. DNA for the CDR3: TGTGCCAGCAGCTTAGAGGGTGTGGGGGGAAACACCATATATTTT.

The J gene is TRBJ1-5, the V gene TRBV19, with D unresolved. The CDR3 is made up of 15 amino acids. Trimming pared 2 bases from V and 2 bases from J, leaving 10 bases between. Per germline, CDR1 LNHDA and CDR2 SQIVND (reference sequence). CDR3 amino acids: CASSISLVGNQPQHF. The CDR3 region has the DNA TGTGCCAGTAGTATATCTTTAGTAGGCAATCAGCCCCAGCATTTT.

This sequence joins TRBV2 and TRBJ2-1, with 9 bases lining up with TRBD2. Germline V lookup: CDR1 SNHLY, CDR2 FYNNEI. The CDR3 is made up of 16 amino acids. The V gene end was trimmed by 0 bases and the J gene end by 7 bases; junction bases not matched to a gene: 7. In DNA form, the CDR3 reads TGTGCCAGCAGTGAAGCGCAAGCGGGAGGTAAGAATGAGCAGTTCTTC. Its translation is CASSEAQAGGKNEQFF.

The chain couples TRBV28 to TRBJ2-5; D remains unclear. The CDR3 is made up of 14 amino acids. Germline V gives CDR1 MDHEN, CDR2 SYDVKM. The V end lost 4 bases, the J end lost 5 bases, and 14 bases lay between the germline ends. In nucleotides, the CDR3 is TGTGCCAGCAGTTCCCTCTATCGCTGGGAGACCCAGTACTTC. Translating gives CASSSLYRWETQYF.

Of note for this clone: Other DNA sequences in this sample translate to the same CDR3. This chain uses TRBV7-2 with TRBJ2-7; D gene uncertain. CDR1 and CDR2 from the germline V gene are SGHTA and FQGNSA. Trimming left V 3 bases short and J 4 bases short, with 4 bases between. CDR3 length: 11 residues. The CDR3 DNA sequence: TGTGCCAGCAGCTTTAGTTACGAGCAGTACTTC. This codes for CASSFSYEQYF.

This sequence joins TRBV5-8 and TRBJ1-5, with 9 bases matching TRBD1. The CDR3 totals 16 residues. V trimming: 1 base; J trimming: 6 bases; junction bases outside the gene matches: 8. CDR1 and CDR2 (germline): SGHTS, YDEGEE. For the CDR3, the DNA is TGTGCCAGCAGCTTGACGGGGACAGGGAGGGCTCAGCCCCAGCATTTT. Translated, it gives CASSLTGTGRAQPQHF.

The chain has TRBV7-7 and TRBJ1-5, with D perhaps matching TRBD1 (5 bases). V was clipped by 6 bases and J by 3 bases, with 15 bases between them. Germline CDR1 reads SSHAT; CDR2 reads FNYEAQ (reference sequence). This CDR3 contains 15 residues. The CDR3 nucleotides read TGTGCCAGCAGTCTCCGGGACGGACTCAATCAGCCCCAGCATTTT. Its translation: CASSLRDGLNQPQHF.

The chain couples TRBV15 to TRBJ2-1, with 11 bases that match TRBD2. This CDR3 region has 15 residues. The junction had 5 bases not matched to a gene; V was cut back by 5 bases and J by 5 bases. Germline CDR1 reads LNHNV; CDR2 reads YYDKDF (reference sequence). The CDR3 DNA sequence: TGTGCCACCAGCGGTGGGACTAGCGGTCACAATGAGCAGTTCTTC. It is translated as CATSGGTSGHNEQFF.

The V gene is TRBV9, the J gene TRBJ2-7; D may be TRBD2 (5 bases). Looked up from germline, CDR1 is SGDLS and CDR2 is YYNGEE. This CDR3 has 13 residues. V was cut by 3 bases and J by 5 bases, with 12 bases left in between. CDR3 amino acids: CASSAQLENEQYF. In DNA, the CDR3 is TGTGCCAGCAGCGCTCAACTAGAAAACGAGCAGTACTTC.

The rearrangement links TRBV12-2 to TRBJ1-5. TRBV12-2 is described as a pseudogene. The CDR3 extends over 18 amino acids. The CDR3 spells CASRLGCCVDDSNQPQHF. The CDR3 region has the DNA TGTGCAAGTCGCTTAGGTTGTTGTGTGGACGATAGCAATCAGCCCCAGCATTTT.

The DNA for the CDR3 is TGTGCCAGCAGCTTAGCGGCAGGGCATAGCAATCAGCCCCAGCATTTT. Its protein product is CASSLAAGHSNQPQHF. This chain uses TRBV7-6 with TRBJ1-5; D perhaps matches TRBD1 (5 bases). V lost 0 bases and J lost 0, with 9 bases in between. The germline V gene encodes CDR1 SGHVS and CDR2 FNYEAQ. The CDR3 spans 16 residues.

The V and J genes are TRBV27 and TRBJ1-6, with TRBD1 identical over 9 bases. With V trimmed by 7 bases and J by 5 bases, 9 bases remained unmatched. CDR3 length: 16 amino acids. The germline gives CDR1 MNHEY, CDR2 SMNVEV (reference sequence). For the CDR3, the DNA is TGTGCCAGCACCCTGACCGGACAGGGGAATAATTCACCCCTCCACTTT. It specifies CASTLTGQGNNSPLHF.

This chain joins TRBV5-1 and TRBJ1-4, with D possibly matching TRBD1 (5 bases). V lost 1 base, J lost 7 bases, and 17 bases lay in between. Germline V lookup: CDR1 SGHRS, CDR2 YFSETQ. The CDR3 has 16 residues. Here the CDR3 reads CASSLSYQGSSEKLFF. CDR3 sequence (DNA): TGCGCCAGCAGCTTGTCCTATCAGGGAAGTAGTGAAAAACTGTTTTTT.

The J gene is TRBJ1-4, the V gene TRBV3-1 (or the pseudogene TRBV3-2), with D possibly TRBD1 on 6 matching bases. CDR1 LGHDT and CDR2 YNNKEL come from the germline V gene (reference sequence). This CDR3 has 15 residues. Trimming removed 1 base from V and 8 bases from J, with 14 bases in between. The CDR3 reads CASSQVGGREEKLFF. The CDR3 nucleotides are TGTGCCAGCAGCCAAGTGGGGGGCCGGGAGGAAAAACTGTTTTTT.

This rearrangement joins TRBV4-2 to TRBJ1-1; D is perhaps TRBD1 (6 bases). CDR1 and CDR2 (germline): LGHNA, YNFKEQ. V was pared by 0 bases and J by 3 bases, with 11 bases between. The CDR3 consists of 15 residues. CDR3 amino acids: CASSQDRQGYTEAFF. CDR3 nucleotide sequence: TGTGCCAGCAGCCAAGATCGTCAGGGGTACACTGAAGCTTTCTTT.

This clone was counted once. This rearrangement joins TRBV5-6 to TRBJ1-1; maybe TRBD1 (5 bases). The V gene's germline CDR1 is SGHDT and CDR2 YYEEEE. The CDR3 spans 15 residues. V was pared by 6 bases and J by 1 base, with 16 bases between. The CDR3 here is CASTPWGRENTEAFF. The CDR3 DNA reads TGTGCCAGCACCCCATGGGGCAGGGAGAACACTGAAGCTTTCTTT.

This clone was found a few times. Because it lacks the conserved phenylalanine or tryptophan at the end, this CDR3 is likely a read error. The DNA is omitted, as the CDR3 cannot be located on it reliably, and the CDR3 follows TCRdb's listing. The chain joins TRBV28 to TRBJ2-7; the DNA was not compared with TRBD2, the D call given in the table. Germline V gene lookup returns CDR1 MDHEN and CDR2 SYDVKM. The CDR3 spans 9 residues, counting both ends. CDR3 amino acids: CANPLEGLP.

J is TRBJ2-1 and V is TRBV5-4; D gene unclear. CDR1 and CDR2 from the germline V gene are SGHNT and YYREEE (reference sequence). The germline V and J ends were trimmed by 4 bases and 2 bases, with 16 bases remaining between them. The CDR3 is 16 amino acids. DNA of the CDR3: TGTGCCAGCAGCCCGGACCCAATCTCAGCCTACAATGAGCAGTTCTTC. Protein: CASSPDPISAYNEQFF. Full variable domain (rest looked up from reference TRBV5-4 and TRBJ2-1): ETGVTQSPTHLIKTRGQQVTLRCSSQSGHNTVSWYQQALGQGPQFIFQYYREEENGRGNFPPRFSGLQFPNYSSELNVNALELDDSALYLCASSPDPISAYNEQFFGPGTRLTVL.

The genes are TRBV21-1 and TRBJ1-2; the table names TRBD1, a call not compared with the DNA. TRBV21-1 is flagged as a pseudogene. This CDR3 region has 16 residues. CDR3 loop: CASSRNRRQGKEGYTF. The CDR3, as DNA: TGTGCCAGCAGCAGAAACCGTCGACAGGGAAAGGAAGGCTACACCTTC.

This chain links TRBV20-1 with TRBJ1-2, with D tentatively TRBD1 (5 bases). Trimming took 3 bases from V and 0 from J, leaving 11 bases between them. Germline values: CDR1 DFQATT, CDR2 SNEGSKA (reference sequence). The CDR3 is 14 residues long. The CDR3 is CSASMGGANYGYTF. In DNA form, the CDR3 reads TGCAGTGCTAGTATGGGGGGAGCTAACTATGGCTACACCTTC.

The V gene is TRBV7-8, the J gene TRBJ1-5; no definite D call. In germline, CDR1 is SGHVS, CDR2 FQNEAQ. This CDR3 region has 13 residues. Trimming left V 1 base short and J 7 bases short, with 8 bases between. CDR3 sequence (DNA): TGTGCCAGCAGCTTAGGGGTAGGACAGCCCCAGCATTTT. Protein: CASSLGVGQPQHF.